The 9 T cell receptor beta chains reported below all come from one sample, sequenced in a study of vaccination and CD4 T cells after COVID-19. Their antigens remain unidentified. As to treatment: approximately 11-day PBMC culture with coronavirus spike peptide pools or control peptides (ViraFEST assay). Cultured CD4+ T cell DNA underwent sequencing with the Oncomine TCR Beta short-read assay. Using its own MiXCR run on the PCR reads, TCRdb lists one record per CDR3 protein. The table includes over 2,500 distinct CDR3 sequences, 30% to 35% detected once. Sequenced here: CD4+ T cells from blood, cultured in vitro, sampled after SARS-CoV-2 vaccination. The receptors were sampled from a human donor who had recovered from COVID-19.

This clonotype was recorded a few times. V is TRBV6-1 and J is TRBJ2-3; D ambiguous. Germline V gene sequence: CDR1 MNHNS, CDR2 SASEGT. CDR3 length: 14 amino acids. Trimming took 0 bases from V and 6 from J, leaving 10 bases between them. CDR3 in amino acids: CASSEALRADTQYF. CDR3 DNA: TGTGCCAGCAGTGAAGCGCTTCGGGCGGATACGCAGTATTTT.

The chain recombines TRBV10-2 with TRBJ2-7; 8 bases align to TRBD1. The germline gives CDR1 WSHSY, CDR2 SAAADI. V was pared by 8 bases and J by 7 bases, with 10 bases of the junction left unmatched. The CDR3 runs 13 residues. The CDR3 sequence: CASVGTTGEEQYF. The DNA of the CDR3 is TGCGCCAGCGTAGGGACGACAGGGGAAGAGCAGTACTTC.

This clonotype appeared many times. The rearrangement joins TRBV28 to TRBJ1-2; D is uncertain. Germline CDR1 MDHEN, CDR2 SYDVKM. Between the trimmed V and J ends, which lost 7 bases and 4 bases, there was a span of 10 bases. CDR3 length: 12 residues. DNA of the CDR3: TGTGCCAGCACTAGAGGGATCTATGGCTACACCTTC. Translation gives CASTRGIYGYTF.

This clonotype has a handful of counts. This chain links TRBV20-1 with TRBJ1-2, with a tentative D call TRBD1 (5 bases). Germline V CDR1 and CDR2: DFQATT, SNEGSKA (reference sequence). Deletions cut 6 bases from V and 7 bases from J, with 24 bases between. The CDR3 is 15 residues long. This CDR3 is CSAGHPLRGLGGYTF. The DNA for the CDR3 is TGCAGTGCCGGACATCCCTTACGAGGTCTGGGTGGCTACACCTTC.

The chain is built from TRBV6-2 or TRBV6-3 and TRBJ2-5; TRBD1 matches 7 bases. The CDR3 has 17 residues. Per germline, CDR1 MNHEY and CDR2 SVGEGT. The trim removed 8 bases at V and 5 bases at J, leaving 20 bases unmatched. CDR3 in amino acids: CASGSRGSFLVVETQYF. In DNA form, the CDR3 reads TGTGCCAGCGGAAGCAGGGGGTCTTTCTTGGTAGTGGAGACCCAGTACTTC.

By share of the sample, this clonotype is medium-sized. The V call is TRBV7-9, the J call TRBJ2-7; D unresolved. Per the germline V gene, CDR1 is SEHNR and CDR2 is FQNEAQ (reference sequence). V lost 11 bases, J lost 0 bases, and 11 bases lay in between. This CDR3 contains 12 residues. CDR3 in amino acids: CASKALSYEQYF. The CDR3 coding sequence is TGTGCCTCTAAGGCGCTCTCCTACGAGCAGTACTTC.

The V gene is TRBV6-1, the J gene TRBJ1-5, with TRBD1 matching 8 bases. With 5 bases clipped from V and 9 bases from J, the junction kept 12 bases outside the gene matches. CDR3 length: 15 amino acids. Germline CDR1 reads MNHNS; CDR2 reads SASEGT. CDR3 residues: CASSQTPATGGPQHF. CDR3 DNA: TGTGCCAGCAGTCAAACACCAGCCACAGGGGGGCCCCAGCATTTT.

The chain joins TRBV28 to TRBJ2-7; D might be TRBD2 (5 bases). This CDR3 is built from 12 residues. Germline values: CDR1 MDHEN, CDR2 SYDVKM. Trimming pared 4 bases from V and 3 bases from J, leaving 7 bases between. In DNA, the CDR3 is TGTGCCAGCAGTTCCGGAGGCTACGAGCAGTACTTC. It codes for CASSSGGYEQYF.

The sample holds a few counts of this clonotype. The CDR3 protein is CASSRGVTASYNEQFF. The DNA for the CDR3 is TGTGCCAGCAGCCGGGGGGTGACAGCCTCCTACAATGAGCAGTTCTTC. The V call is TRBV6-1, the J call TRBJ2-1; TRBD2 aligns across 7 bases. The V and J ends lost 6 bases and 0 bases, in that order; junction bases with no gene match: 8. CDR1 is MNHNS and CDR2 is SASEGT in the germline V gene. The CDR3 is 16 amino acids.